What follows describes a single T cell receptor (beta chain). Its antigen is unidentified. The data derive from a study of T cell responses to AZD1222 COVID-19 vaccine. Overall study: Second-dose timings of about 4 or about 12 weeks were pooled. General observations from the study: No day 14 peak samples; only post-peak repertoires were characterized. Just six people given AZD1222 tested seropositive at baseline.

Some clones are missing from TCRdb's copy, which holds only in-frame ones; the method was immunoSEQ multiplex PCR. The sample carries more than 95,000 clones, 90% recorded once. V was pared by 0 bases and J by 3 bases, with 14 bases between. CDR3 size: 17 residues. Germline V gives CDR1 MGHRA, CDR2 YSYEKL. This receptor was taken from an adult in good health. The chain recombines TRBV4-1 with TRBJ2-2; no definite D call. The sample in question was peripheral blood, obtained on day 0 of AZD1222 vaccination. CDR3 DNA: TGCGCCAGCAGCCAAGATCCTACGGGCCTTCACACCGGGGAGCTGTTTTTT. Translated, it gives CASSQDPTGLHTGELFF.